The entry below describes one TCR beta chain. This sample is drawn from a study of blood T cell repertoires in COVID-19. On the study more broadly: COVID-19 samples, acute and convalescent, were from the United States, Italy and Spain.

Sequenced by immunoSEQ multiplex PCR; TCRdb stores in-frame clones only, minus some. The table has about 400,000 clones, 88% seen once. Participant-given clinical history determined each cohort assignment. This clonotype was obtained from a middle-aged woman with acute COVID-19. Sequencing used PBMCs or T cells enriched from blood (not recorded which).

The CDR3 region is CASSESRGIWNSPLHF. DNA of the CDR3: TGTGCCAGCAGTGAAAGCAGGGGAATTTGGAATTCACCCCTCCACTTT. The chain carries TRBV25-1 and TRBJ1-6; the D gene is possibly TRBD1 (6 bases). Germline V lookup: CDR1 MGHDK, CDR2 SYGVNS. The CDR3 runs 16 residues. Deletions cut 2 bases from V and 7 bases from J, with 15 bases between. The full variable domain, rest sourced from reference TRBV25-1 and TRBJ1-6, is EADIYQTPRYLVIGTGKKITLECSQTMGHDKMYWYQQDPGMELHLIHYSYGVNSTEKGDLSSESTVSRIRTEHFPLTLESARPSHTSQYLCASSESRGIWNSPLHFGNGTRLTVT.